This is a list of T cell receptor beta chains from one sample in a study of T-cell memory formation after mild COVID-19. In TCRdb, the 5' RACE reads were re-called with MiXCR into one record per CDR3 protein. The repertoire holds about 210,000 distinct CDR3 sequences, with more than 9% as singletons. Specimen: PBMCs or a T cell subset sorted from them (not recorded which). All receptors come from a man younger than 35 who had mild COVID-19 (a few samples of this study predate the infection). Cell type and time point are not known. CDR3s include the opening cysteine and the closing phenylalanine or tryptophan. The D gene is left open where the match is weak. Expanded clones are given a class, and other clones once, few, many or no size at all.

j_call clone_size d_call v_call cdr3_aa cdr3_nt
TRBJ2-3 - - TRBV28 CASSREDTQYF TGTGCCAGCAGTCGAGAGGATACGCAGTATTTT
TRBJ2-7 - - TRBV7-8 CASSLGSSGYEQYF TGTGCCAGCAGCTTAGGGTCATCGGGCTACGAGCAGTACTTC
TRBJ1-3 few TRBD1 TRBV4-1 CASSQTTGSSGNTIYF TGCGCCAGCAGCCAGACGACAGGGAGCTCTGGAAACACCATATATTTT
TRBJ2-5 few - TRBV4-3 CATPDLPQETQYF TGCGCCACCCCAGACTTGCCACAAGAGACCCAGTACTTC
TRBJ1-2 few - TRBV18 CASSPSMPGGYTF TGTGCCAGCTCACCGAGCATGCCGGGGGGCTACACCTTC
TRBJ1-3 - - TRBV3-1 CASSQRQSISGNTIYF TGTGCCAGCAGCCAGAGACAGTCGATCTCTGGAAACACCATATATTTT
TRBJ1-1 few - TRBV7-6 CASSLYTGWNTEAFF TGTGCCAGCAGCTTATATACGGGGTGGAACACTGAAGCTTTCTTT
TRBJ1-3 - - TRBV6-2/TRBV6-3 CASSRLGTTPGNTIYF TGTGCCAGCAGTCGATTGGGGACAACTCCTGGAAACACCATATATTTT
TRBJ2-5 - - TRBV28 CASSLYLRETQYF TGTGCCAGCAGTTTATATCTCCGTGAGACCCAGTACTTC
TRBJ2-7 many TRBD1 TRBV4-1 CASSQDGTGPFYEQYF TGCGCCAGCAGCCAAGATGGGACAGGGCCATTCTACGAGCAGTACTTC
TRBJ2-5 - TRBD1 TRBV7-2 CASSPITGGETQYF TGTGCCAGCAGCCCCATTACAGGGGGAGAGACCCAGTACTTC